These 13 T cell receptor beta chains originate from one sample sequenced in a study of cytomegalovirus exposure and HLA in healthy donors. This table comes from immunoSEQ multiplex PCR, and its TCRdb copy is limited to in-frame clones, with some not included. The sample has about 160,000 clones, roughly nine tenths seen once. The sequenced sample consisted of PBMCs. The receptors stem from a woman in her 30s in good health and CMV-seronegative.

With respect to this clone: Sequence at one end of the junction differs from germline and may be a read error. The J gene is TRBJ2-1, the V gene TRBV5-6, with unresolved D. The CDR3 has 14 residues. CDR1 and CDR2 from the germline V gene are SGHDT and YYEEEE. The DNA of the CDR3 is TGTGCCAGCAGCTTGTTCCCCTCCAACAATGAGCAGTTCTTC. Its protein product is CASSLFPSNNEQFF.

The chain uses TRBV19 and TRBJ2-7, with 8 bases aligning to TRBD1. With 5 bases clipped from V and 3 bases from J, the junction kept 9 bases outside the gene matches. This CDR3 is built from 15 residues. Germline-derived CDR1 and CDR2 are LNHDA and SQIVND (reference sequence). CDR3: CASSPLDRVDYEQYF. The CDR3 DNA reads TGTGCCAGTAGTCCCCTGGACAGGGTAGACTACGAGCAGTACTTC. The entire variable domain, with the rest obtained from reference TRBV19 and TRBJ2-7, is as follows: DGGITQSPKYLFRKEGQNVTLSCEQNLNHDAMYWYRQDPGQGLRLIYYSQIVNDFQKGDIAEGYSVSREKKESFPLTVTSAQKNPTAFYLCASSPLDRVDYEQYFGPGTRLTVT.

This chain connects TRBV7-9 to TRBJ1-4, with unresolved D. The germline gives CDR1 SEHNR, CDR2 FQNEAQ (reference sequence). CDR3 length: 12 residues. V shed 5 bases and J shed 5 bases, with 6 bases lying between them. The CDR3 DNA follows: TGTGCCAGCAGCAACAACAATGAAAAACTGTTTTTT. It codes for CASSNNNEKLFF.

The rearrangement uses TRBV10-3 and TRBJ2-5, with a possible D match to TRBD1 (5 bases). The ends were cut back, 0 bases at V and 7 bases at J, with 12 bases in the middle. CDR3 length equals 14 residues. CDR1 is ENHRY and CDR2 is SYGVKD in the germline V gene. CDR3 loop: CAISESTALLTQYF. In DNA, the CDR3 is TGTGCCATCAGTGAGTCGACAGCTTTGTTGACCCAGTACTTC.

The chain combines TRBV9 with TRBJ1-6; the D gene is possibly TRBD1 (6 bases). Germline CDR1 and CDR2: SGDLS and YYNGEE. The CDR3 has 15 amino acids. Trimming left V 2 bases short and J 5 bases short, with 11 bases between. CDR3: CASSVLDRNNSPLHF. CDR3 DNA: TGTGCCAGCAGCGTTCTGGACAGAAATAATTCACCCCTCCACTTT. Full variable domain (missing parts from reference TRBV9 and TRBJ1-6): DSGVTQTPKHLITATGQRVTLRCSPRSGDLSVYWYQQSLDQGLQFLIQYYNGEERAKGNILERFSAQQFPDLHSELNLSSLELGDSALYFCASSVLDRNNSPLHFGNGTRLTVT.

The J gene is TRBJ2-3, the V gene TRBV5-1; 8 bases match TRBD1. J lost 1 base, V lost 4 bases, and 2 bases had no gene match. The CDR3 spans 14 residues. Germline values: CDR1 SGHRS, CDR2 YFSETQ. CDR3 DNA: TGCGCCAGCAGCGAGGGACAGGGCACAGATACGCAGTATTTT. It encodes CASSEGQGTDTQYF.

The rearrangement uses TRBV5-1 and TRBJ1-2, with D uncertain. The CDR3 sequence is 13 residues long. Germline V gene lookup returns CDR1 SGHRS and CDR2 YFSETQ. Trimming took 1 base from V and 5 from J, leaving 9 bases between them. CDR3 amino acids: CASSLRPGYGYTF. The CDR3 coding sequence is TGCGCCAGCAGCTTGAGGCCGGGGTATGGCTACACCTTC.

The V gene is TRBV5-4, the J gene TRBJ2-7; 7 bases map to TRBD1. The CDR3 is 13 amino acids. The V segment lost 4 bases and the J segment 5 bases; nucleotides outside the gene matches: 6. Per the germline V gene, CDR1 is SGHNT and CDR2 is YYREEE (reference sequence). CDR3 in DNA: TGTGCCAGCAGCCGCACCGGGACAGACGAGCAGTACTTC. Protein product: CASSRTGTDEQYF.

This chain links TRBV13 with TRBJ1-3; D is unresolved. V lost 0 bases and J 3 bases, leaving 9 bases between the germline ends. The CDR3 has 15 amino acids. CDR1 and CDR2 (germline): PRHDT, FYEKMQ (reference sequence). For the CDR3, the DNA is TGTGCCAGCAGCTTAGGGCGCAGGATTGGAAACACCATATATTTT. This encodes CASSLGRRIGNTIYF.

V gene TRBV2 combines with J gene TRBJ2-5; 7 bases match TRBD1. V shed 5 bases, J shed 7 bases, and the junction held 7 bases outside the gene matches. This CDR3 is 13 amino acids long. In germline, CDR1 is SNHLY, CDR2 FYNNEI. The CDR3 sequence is CASSPDRVGTQYF. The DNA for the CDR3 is TGTGCCAGCAGTCCTGACAGGGTTGGGACCCAGTACTTC.

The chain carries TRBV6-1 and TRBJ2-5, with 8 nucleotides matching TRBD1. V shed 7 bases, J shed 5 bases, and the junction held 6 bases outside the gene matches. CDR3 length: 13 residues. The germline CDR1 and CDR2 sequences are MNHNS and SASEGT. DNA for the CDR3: TGTGCCAGCACACAGGGGGGTAGGGAGACCCAGTACTTC. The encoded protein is CASTQGGRETQYF.

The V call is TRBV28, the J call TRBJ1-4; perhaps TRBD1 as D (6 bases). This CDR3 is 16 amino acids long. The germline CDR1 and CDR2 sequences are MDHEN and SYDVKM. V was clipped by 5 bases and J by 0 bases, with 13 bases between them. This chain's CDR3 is CASSTRTDATNEKLFF. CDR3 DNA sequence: TGTGCCAGCAGTACCAGGACAGATGCAACTAATGAAAAACTGTTTTTT.

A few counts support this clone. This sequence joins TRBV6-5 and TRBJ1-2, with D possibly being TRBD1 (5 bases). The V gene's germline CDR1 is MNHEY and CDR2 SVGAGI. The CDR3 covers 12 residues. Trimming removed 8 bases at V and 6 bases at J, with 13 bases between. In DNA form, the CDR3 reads TGTGCCAGCGGGAGGTTAGGGGATGGCTACACCTTC. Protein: CASGRLGDGYTF.